A selection of T cell receptor beta chains follows, all from one sample in a study of blood T cell repertoires in COVID-19. This table comes from immunoSEQ multiplex PCR, and its TCRdb copy is limited to in-frame clones, with some not included. Of 55,000 to 70,000 clones detected, around 81% appear once; the ten largest clones hold approximately 3.5%. What was sequenced was peripheral blood. The origin of the receptors is an elderly woman with acute or convalescent COVID-19. CDR3s include the opening cysteine and the closing phenylalanine or tryptophan. A D gene is named only where the DNA matches it firmly. Some rows mark clone size as missing; the rest say once, few, many or name a class of expanded clone.

TRBD2	.	TRBJ2-2	TRBV7-9	CASSLGLGLAEPNTGELFF	TGTGCCAGCAGCTTAGGTTTGGGACTAGCGGAACCGAACACCGGGGAGCTGTTTTTT
TRBD1	few	TRBJ1-5	TRBV19	CASSIQARGSNQPQHF	TGTGCCAGTAGTATACAGGCCAGGGGGAGCAATCAGCCCCAGCATTTT
TRBD2	.	TRBJ2-3	TRBV30	CAWSQRGSTDTQYF	TGTGCCTGGAGTCAGCGGGGGTCCACAGATACGCAGTATTTT
.	.	TRBJ1-5	TRBV5-8	CASSLFGGQPQHF	TGTGCCAGCAGCTTGTTCGGAGGGCAGCCCCAGCATTTT
TRBD1	.	TRBJ1-1	TRBV9	CASSANRGLNTEAFF	TGTGCCAGCAGCGCAAACAGGGGCCTGAACACTGAAGCTTTCTTT
TRBD2	.	TRBJ2-7	TRBV28	CASRLGTSLSIEQYF	TGTGCCAGCAGGCTTGGGACTAGCCTCTCTATAGAGCAGTACTTC
TRBD1	.	TRBJ2-7	TRBV28	CASSLGTALSYEQYF	TGTGCCAGCAGTTTAGGGACAGCGTTATCCTACGAGCAGTACTTC
.	.	TRBJ2-2	TRBV6-1	CASSELGFRTANTGELFF	TGTGCCAGCAGTGAATTAGGTTTTAGGACTGCTAACACCGGGGAGCTGTTTTTT
.	.	TRBJ1-5	TRBV13	CASSLRPGPQHF	TGTGCCAGCAGCTTAAGACCGGGGCCCCAGCATTTT
.	.	TRBJ1-6	TRBV21-1	CASIQRVAPLALHF	TGTGCCAGCATCCAACGGGTGGCCCCTCTGGCCCTCCACTTT
.	.	TRBJ2-7	TRBV7-9	CASSLNLASVYEQYF	TGTGCCAGCAGCTTAAATCTAGCTTCTGTGTACGAGCAGTACTTC
TRBD1	.	TRBJ1-5	TRBV6-6	CASSSGQGAIQPQHF	TGTGCCAGCAGCTCCGGACAGGGGGCGATTCAGCCCCAGCATTTT
TRBD2	.	TRBJ2-5	TRBV5-1	CASSWWREAGETQYF	TGCGCCAGCAGCTGGTGGCGGGAGGCAGGGGAGACCCAGTACTTC
.	.	TRBJ2-2	TRBV14	CASSQERGIGELFF	TGTGCCAGCAGCCAAGAACGGGGGATCGGGGAGCTGTTTTTT
.	.	TRBJ2-1	TRBV18	CASSPRGGRGDEQFF	TGTGCCAGCTCACCACGTGGGGGGAGAGGGGATGAGCAGTTCTTC
TRBD2	few	TRBJ2-3	TRBV18	CASSPIPGLPYF	TGTGCCAGCTCACCGATACCGGGACTACCGTATTTT
.	.	TRBJ1-5	TRBV11-2	CASSSGPMPGQPQHF	TGTGCCAGCAGCTCTGGTCCCATGCCGGGTCAGCCCCAGCATTTT
TRBD1	.	TRBJ1-5	TRBV19	CATEAGTGGRLILQPQHF	TGTGCCACCGAGGCCGGTACAGGGGGCCGTCTGATTCTTCAGCCCCAGCATTTT
.	once	TRBJ2-7	TRBV7-9	CASSSQGTPYEQYF	TGTGCCAGCAGCTCACAGGGTACTCCCTACGAGCAGTACTTC
TRBD1	.	TRBJ1-1	TRBV13	CASSYNRGLNTEAFF	TGTGCCAGCAGCTACAACAGGGGCCTGAACACTGAAGCTTTCTTT
TRBD2	once	TRBJ2-2	TRBV5-6	CASSFPSAGGPLGELFF	TGTGCCAGCAGCTTCCCCTCAGCGGGGGGCCCCCTCGGGGAGCTGTTTTTT
TRBD1	.	TRBJ2-7	TRBV7-8	CASSSRTGEHEQYF	TGTGCCAGCAGCTCCCGGACAGGGGAGCACGAGCAGTACTTC
.	.	TRBJ2-3	TRBV9	CASSVQLGTDTQYF	TGTGCCAGCAGCGTACAACTAGGGACAGATACGCAGTATTTT